This T cell receptor (beta chain) was retrieved from a study of cytomegalovirus exposure and HLA in healthy donors. Between the trimmed V and J ends, which lost 3 bases and 1 base, there was a span of 6 bases. Germline assignment: CDR1 KGHSH and CDR2 LQKENI. This CDR3 region has 13 residues. PCR used 60 Vbeta primers and 13 Jbeta primers. Sequenced by immunoSEQ multiplex PCR; TCRdb stores in-frame clones only, minus some. The repertoire holds under 200,000 clones, about four fifths seen once, with about 4.7% in the top ten. The chain carries TRBV18 and TRBJ1-2, with D uncertain. Sequencing was done on a sample of PBMCs. This TCR derives from a man aged 25-45 years in good health and CMV-seronegative. The CDR3 is CASSPSDNYGYTF. CDR3 coding DNA: TGTGCCAGCTCACCCAGTGATAACTATGGCTACACCTTC.